Below are 30 T cell receptor beta chains sequenced from a single sample in a study of T cells after posttransplantation cyclophosphamide. Sequencing used immunoSEQ multiplex PCR; TCRdb keeps in-frame clones, though not all of them. The table has approximately 23,000 clones, approximately 97% seen once. Cells defined as naive were viable CD3+CD4+ or CD3+CD8+ and CCR7+CD45RA+CD45RO-CD95-CD27+CD28+. The sequencing sample was made of naive CD4+ T cells sorted from PBMCs. These receptors were taken from a man aged 45 to 65 in good health, CMV-negative, and a related stem cell transplant donor.

This rearrangement joins TRBV5-1 to TRBJ2-7; TRBD2 matches at 9 bases. This CDR3 has 15 amino acids. The trim removed 0 bases at V and 2 bases at J, leaving 3 bases unmatched. Germline lookup yields CDR1 SGHRS and CDR2 YFSETQ. This CDR3 is CASSLGSGSTYEQYF. The CDR3 bases are TGCGCCAGCAGCTTGGGTAGCGGGAGCACCTACGAGCAGTACTTC.

The chain employs TRBV5-5 and TRBJ2-2; D not certain. The CDR3 is made up of 16 amino acids. V was pared by 6 bases and J by 3 bases, with 18 bases between. Germline CDR1 is SGHKS and CDR2 is YYEKEE (reference sequence). The CDR3 protein is CASKPGIALYTGELFF. The CDR3 nucleotides read TGTGCCAGCAAACCAGGTATCGCTCTGTACACCGGGGAGCTGTTTTTT. The full variable domain, in which reference TRBV5-5 and TRBJ2-2 provide the parts outside the CDR3, is DAGVTQSPTHLIKTRGQQVTLRCSPISGHKSVSWYQQVLGQGPQFIFQYYEKEERGRGNFPDRFSARQFPNYSSELNVNALLLGDSALYLCASKPGIALYTGELFFGEGSRLTVL.

The rearrangement joins TRBV7-2 to TRBJ2-3, with D tentatively TRBD2 (5 bases). Germline V CDR1 and CDR2: SGHTA, FQGNSA. Trimming shortened V by 4 bases and J by 11 bases, and 22 bases separated the two germline ends. The CDR3 has 15 residues. This CDR3 is CASSSNRVATPRQYF. The DNA for the CDR3 is TGTGCCAGCAGCTCCAATAGGGTAGCGACCCCCCGGCAGTATTTT.

V is TRBV20-1 and J is TRBJ1-2, with D uncertain. Trimming removed 2 bases at V and 2 bases at J, with 3 bases between. The germline CDR1 and CDR2 sequences are DFQATT and SNEGSKA (reference sequence). The CDR3 has 11 amino acids. The CDR3, as DNA: TGCAGTGCTAGACCAAACTATGGCTACACCTTC. Encoded protein: CSARPNYGYTF.

The chain combines TRBV19 with TRBJ2-6; 11 nucleotides agree with TRBD1. This CDR3 comprises 17 residues. The V gene's germline CDR1 is LNHDA and CDR2 SQIVND (reference sequence). The V and J ends lost 3 bases and 1 base, in that order; junction bases with no gene match: 2. For the CDR3, the DNA is TGTGCCAGTAGTATGGACAGGGGGCTGTCTGGGGCCAACGTCCTGACTTTC. It yields the protein CASSMDRGLSGANVLTF.

The rearrangement links TRBV18 to TRBJ2-7; D might be TRBD1 (6 bases). This CDR3 has 13 amino acids. Germline V gene sequence: CDR1 KGHSH, CDR2 LQKENI. The germline V and J ends were trimmed by 4 bases and 5 bases, with 12 bases remaining between them. CDR3 loop: CASSRDIANEQYF. The CDR3 bases are TGTGCCAGCTCACGGGACATCGCAAACGAGCAGTACTTC.

The chain recombines TRBV21-1 with TRBJ2-1; TRBD1, the D gene given by the table, was not confirmed from the DNA. TRBV21-1 is tagged as a pseudogene. The CDR3 runs to 17 residues. The CDR3 DNA reads as TGTGCCAGCAGCAGACGAAAAATGGGGACAGGAGACAATGAGCAGTTCTTC. Residues: CASSRRKMGTGDNEQFF.

The chain uses TRBV7-9 and TRBJ2-3; 7 bases are a match to TRBD2. The junction had 9 bases not matched to a gene; V was cut back by 7 bases and J by 2 bases. Per the germline V gene, CDR1 is SEHNR and CDR2 is FQNEAQ (reference sequence). The CDR3 is made up of 15 amino acids. CDR3 amino acids: CASTPGSGSTDTQYF. CDR3 in DNA: TGTGCCAGCACCCCGGGTAGCGGGTCCACAGATACGCAGTATTTT.

The chain recombines TRBV19 with TRBJ2-2; the D gene is possibly TRBD1 (6 bases). The CDR3 is 16 residues long. Trimming took 7 bases from V and 0 from J, leaving 15 bases between them. Germline CDR1 LNHDA, CDR2 SQIVND (reference sequence). The CDR3 DNA follows: TGTGCCAGTACCCCAAATAGGGGGTCGAACACCGGGGAGCTGTTTTTT. Its translation is CASTPNRGSNTGELFF.

This clone was detected once. The chain links TRBV11-3 to TRBJ1-1; D is unresolved. The CDR3 extends over 13 amino acids. The germline V gene encodes CDR1 SGHNT and CDR2 YENEEA. V dropped 1 base and J dropped 7 bases, with 10 bases sitting between them. CDR3 bases: TGTGCCAGCAGCTTAGGAGGGCAGGATGAAGCTTTCTTT. Protein product: CASSLGGQDEAFF.

The rearrangement links TRBV7-9 to TRBJ2-5; D may be TRBD1 (5 bases). The CDR3 loop spans 14 amino acids. The germline V gene encodes CDR1 SEHNR and CDR2 FQNEAQ (reference sequence). The germline V and J ends were trimmed by 6 bases and 4 bases, with 15 bases remaining between them. CDR3 residues: CASSLQAATETQYF. The DNA of the CDR3 is TGTGCCAGCAGTCTACAGGCAGCTACAGAGACCCAGTACTTC.

The V and J genes are TRBV7-9 and TRBJ1-6; perhaps TRBD1 as D (6 bases). The ends were cut back, 6 bases at V and 10 bases at J, with 16 bases in the middle. There are 14 residues in the CDR3. Germline V CDR1 and CDR2: SEHNR, FQNEAQ (reference sequence). The chain's CDR3 is CASSITGLFSPLHF. The CDR3 nucleotides read TGTGCCAGCAGTATAACAGGGTTATTCTCACCCCTCCACTTT.

V is TRBV29-1 and J is TRBJ2-7; TRBD1 matches 9 bases. The CDR3 is 14 residues long. The V gene's germline CDR1 is SQVTM and CDR2 ANQGSEA. Trimming took 5 bases from V and 5 from J; bases not matched to a gene: 10. In nucleotides, the CDR3 is TGCAGCGTTAAGAGGGACAGGGAGAACCACGAGCAGTACTTC. It codes for CSVKRDRENHEQYF.

The V gene is TRBV7-8, the J gene TRBJ1-5; 7 nucleotides agree with TRBD1. The CDR3 is 16 residues long. CDR1 and CDR2 (germline): SGHVS, FQNEAQ. The V gene end was trimmed by 3 bases and the J gene end by 4 bases; junction bases not matched to a gene: 9. The CDR3 region is CASSFQVGTANQPQHF. The CDR3 DNA reads TGTGCCAGCAGCTTCCAAGTCGGGACAGCGAATCAGCCCCAGCATTTT.

The rearrangement joins TRBV5-1 to TRBJ2-1; the D gene is possibly TRBD2 (6 bases). Germline CDR1 and CDR2: SGHRS and YFSETQ. The CDR3 length is 14 residues. Trimming took 2 bases from V and 6 from J, leaving 12 bases between them. CDR3 sequence reads: CASSLTGRPNEQFF. The CDR3 DNA follows: TGCGCCAGCAGCTTAACCGGGAGACCCAATGAGCAGTTCTTC.

This clone occurred once. The chain carries TRBV9 and TRBJ2-2; possible D gene TRBD1, 5 bases. Trimming pared 5 bases from V and 1 base from J, leaving 12 bases between. Germline-derived CDR1 and CDR2 are SGDLS and YYNGEE. This CDR3 has 15 amino acids. CDR3 residues: CASRPGHMNTGELFF. The CDR3 DNA is TGTGCCAGCAGACCCGGACACATGAACACCGGGGAGCTGTTTTTT.

The CDR3 sequence: CASSLILRSEAFF. The CDR3 DNA is TGTGCCAGCAGCTTAATCCTGAGGTCGGAAGCTTTCTTT. The chain combines TRBV11-1 with TRBJ1-1; D call uncertain. CDR3 size: 13 residues. With 2 bases removed from V and 8 bases from J, the gap between germline ends came to 12 bases. Germline V gene data show CDR1 as SGHAT and CDR2 as FQDESV (reference sequence). The whole variable domain, remainder taken from reference TRBV11-1 and TRBJ1-1, is EAEVAQSPRYKITEKSQAVAFWCDPISGHATLYWYRQILGQGPELLVQFQDESVVDDSQLPKDRFSAERLKGVDSTLKIQPAELGDSAMYLCASSLILRSEAFFGQGTRLTVV.

This chain uses TRBV7-2 with TRBJ2-1; D may be TRBD1 (6 bases). The V and J ends lost 5 bases and 4 bases respectively, with 15 bases between them. The CDR3 consists of 15 residues. Germline CDR1 reads SGHTA; CDR2 reads FQGNSA. The CDR3 coding sequence is TGTGCCAGCAGCCCCCCCCCGCAGGGGTACAATGAGCAGTTCTTC. Its protein is CASSPPPQGYNEQFF.

The V call is TRBV11-3, the J call TRBJ2-7; D remains unclear. Per the germline V gene, CDR1 is SGHNT and CDR2 is YENEEA. CDR3 length: 12 residues. V lost 4 bases to trimming and J lost 6 bases, with 10 bases between them. CDR3 amino acids: CASSSRAGEQYF. The CDR3 DNA is TGTGCCAGCAGCTCCCGAGCCGGCGAGCAGTACTTC.

The rearrangement uses TRBV9 and TRBJ2-3; 12 bases line up with TRBD2. CDR3 length: 16 amino acids. The germline CDR1 and CDR2 sequences are SGDLS and YYNGEE. The ends lost 0 bases at V and 9 bases at J; junction bases unmatched: 8. The CDR3 loop is CASSVASGRAQETQYF. As DNA, the CDR3 is TGTGCCAGCAGCGTAGCTAGCGGGAGGGCCCAAGAGACGCAGTATTTT.

V gene TRBV15 combines with J gene TRBJ2-1; 8 nucleotides agree with TRBD1. This CDR3 has 15 amino acids. J lost 7 bases, V lost 0 bases, and 5 bases had no gene match. Germline-derived CDR1 and CDR2 are LNHNV and YYDKDF (reference sequence). This CDR3 reads CATSREAGTGNEQFF. As DNA, the CDR3 is TGTGCCACCAGCAGAGAAGCCGGGACAGGAAATGAGCAGTTCTTC.

The rearrangement links TRBV30 to TRBJ2-1, with D perhaps TRBD2 (6 bases). The CDR3 sequence is 14 residues long. The germline gives CDR1 GTSNPN, CDR2 SVGIG (reference sequence). V was trimmed by 3 bases and J by 3 bases, leaving 12 bases between them. The CDR3 DNA reads TGTGCCTGGAGGAACGCGGGATTCTACAATGAGCAGTTCTTC. It translates to CAWRNAGFYNEQFF.

The chain couples TRBV5-4 to TRBJ1-1; D not resolved. Deletions cut 0 bases from V and 1 base from J, with 10 bases between. Germline CDR1 SGHNT, CDR2 YYREEE (reference sequence). The CDR3 loop spans 15 amino acids. The CDR3 spells CASSLVGRGNTEAFF. The CDR3 DNA sequence: TGTGCCAGCAGCTTGGTAGGCAGAGGGAACACTGAAGCTTTCTTT.

CDR3 amino acids: CASSVGTGKQPQHF. The CDR3, as DNA: TGTGCCAGCAGTGTGGGGACAGGGAAACAGCCCCAGCATTTT. The rearrangement links TRBV2 to TRBJ1-5, with 9 positions matching TRBD1. The CDR3 runs 14 residues. CDR1 SNHLY and CDR2 FYNNEI come from the germline V gene. After removal of 4 bases from V and 7 bases from J, the junction contained 5 bases not matched to a gene.

The chain couples TRBV10-3 to TRBJ2-7; 11 bases match TRBD2. Trimming cost V 8 bases and J 3 bases; bases outside gene matches: 3. This CDR3 spans 13 amino acids. CDR1 and CDR2 (germline): ENHRY, SYGVKD. The CDR3 sequence is CAIAGTSGYEQYF. Here the CDR3 DNA reads TGTGCCATCGCCGGGACTAGCGGCTACGAGCAGTACTTC.

The chain recombines TRBV6-5 with TRBJ2-1; 7 nucleotides match TRBD2. The CDR3 consists of 14 residues. Germline trimming cut 4 bases from V and 6 bases from J; bases unmatched to any gene: 6. The germline CDR1 and CDR2 sequences are MNHEY and SVGAGI. The CDR3 is CASSLGGEGNEQFF. CDR3 DNA sequence: TGTGCCAGCAGTTTAGGCGGGGAGGGCAATGAGCAGTTCTTC.

This rearrangement joins TRBV7-9 to TRBJ2-5, with 7 bases that match TRBD1. This CDR3 region has 14 residues. Germline CDR1 and CDR2: SEHNR and FQNEAQ (reference sequence). V dropped 5 bases and J dropped 1; count of bases not matched to a gene: 4. The CDR3 coding sequence is TGTGCCAGCAGCCTAGGACAGGTCCAAGAGACCCAGTACTTC. Translating it yields CASSLGQVQETQYF.

The V call is TRBV10-3, the J call TRBJ1-2, with TRBD1 as a possible D gene (5 bases). The V end was cut by 7 bases, the J end by 1 base, with 10 bases between. The CDR3 totals 13 residues. Germline V gene sequence: CDR1 ENHRY, CDR2 SYGVKD. As DNA, the CDR3 is TGTGCCATCAATCAGGGTTTTAACTATGGCTACACCTTC. Protein product: CAINQGFNYGYTF.

The CDR3 DNA follows: TGTGCCAGCAGACAGCTGAACACTGAAGCTTTCTTT. This sequence encodes CASRQLNTEAFF. This sequence joins TRBV7-9 and TRBJ1-1; the D is unclear. The V gene lost 6 bases and the J gene lost 0 bases, with 5 bases spanning the gap. The germline gives CDR1 SEHNR, CDR2 FQNEAQ (reference sequence). This CDR3 region has 12 residues.

The J gene is TRBJ2-1, the V gene TRBV2; D gene uncertain. Trimming cost V 2 bases and J 4 bases, with 6 bases left between them. Germline-derived CDR1 and CDR2 are SNHLY and FYNNEI. The CDR3 consists of 13 residues. The CDR3 sequence: CASSETSYNEQFF. CDR3 DNA: TGTGCCAGCAGTGAAACCAGTTACAATGAGCAGTTCTTC.